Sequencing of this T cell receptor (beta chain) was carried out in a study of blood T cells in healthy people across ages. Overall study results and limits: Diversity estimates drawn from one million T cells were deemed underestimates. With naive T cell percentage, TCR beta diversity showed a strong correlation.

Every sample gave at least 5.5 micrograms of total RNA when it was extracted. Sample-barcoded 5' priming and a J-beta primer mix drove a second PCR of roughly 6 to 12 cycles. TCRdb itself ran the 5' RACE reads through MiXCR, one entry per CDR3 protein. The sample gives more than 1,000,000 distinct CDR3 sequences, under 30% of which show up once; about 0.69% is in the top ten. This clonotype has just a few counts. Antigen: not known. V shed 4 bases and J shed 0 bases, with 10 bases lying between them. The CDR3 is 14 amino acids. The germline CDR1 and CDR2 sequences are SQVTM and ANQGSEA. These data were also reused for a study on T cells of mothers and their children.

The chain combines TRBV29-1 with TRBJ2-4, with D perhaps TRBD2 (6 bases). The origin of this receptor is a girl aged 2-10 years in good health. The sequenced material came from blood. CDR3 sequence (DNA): TGCAGCGTTGGGGACTTTCTAGCCAAAAACATTCAGTACTTC. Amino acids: CSVGDFLAKNIQYF.